These T cell receptor beta chains were read from a single sample in a study of cytomegalovirus exposure and HLA in healthy donors. Clones were read by immunoSEQ multiplex PCR, and TCRdb kept only the in-frame ones, dropping some. The sample has about 190,000 clones; 75% to 85% are singletons. The sequenced material came from PBMCs. These receptors were obtained from a woman younger than 45 in good health and CMV-seropositive. CDR3s include the opening cysteine and the closing phenylalanine or tryptophan. D genes are given only for firm matches. Part of the rows lack a size; the others show once, few, many or a class for expanded clones.

V,D,size,J,DNA,CDR3
TRBV7-2,.,.,TRBJ1-1,TGTGCCAGCAGCTTCTACGGGAACACTGAAGCTTTCTTT,CASSFYGNTEAFF
TRBV28,.,.,TRBJ1-1,TGTGCCAGCAGTTTACAGGTTCCTACTGAAGCTTTCTTT,CASSLQVPTEAFF
TRBV7-2,TRBD1,.,TRBJ1-2,TGTGCCAGCAGCACCTCGGACAGGGGTAGAGGCTACACCTTC,CASSTSDRGRGYTF
TRBV7-7,.,.,TRBJ2-3,TGTGCTAGCAGCTTAGGGGACCTAGCGGATACGCAGTATTTT,CASSLGDLADTQYF
TRBV19,.,.,TRBJ1-2,TGTGCCAGTAGTCGGCTTGTGGACAGAGTTTATGGCTACACCTTC,CASSRLVDRVYGYTF
TRBV19,TRBD1,.,TRBJ1-1,TGTGCCAGTAGGCGGGACAGGTACACTGAAGCTTTCTTT,CASRRDRYTEAFF
TRBV12-5,TRBD1,.,TRBJ2-2,TGTGCTAGTGGCCCGGGACAGGGTTCGACCGGGGAGCTGTTTTTT,CASGPGQGSTGELFF
TRBV5-1,TRBD2,.,TRBJ2-1,TGCGCCAGCAGCAAACAGGGGAGGCAGCGGGAGGGCCTCTACAATGAGCAGTTCTTC,CASSKQGRQREGLYNEQFF
TRBV30,.,.,TRBJ1-6,TGTGCCTGGAGTTTGGGGACTGCAAATTCACCCCTCCACTTT,CAWSLGTANSPLHF
TRBV4-1,TRBD1,.,TRBJ2-1,TGCGCCAGCAGCCAAGCCCGGACAGGGTCCTACAATGAGCAGTTCTTC,CASSQARTGSYNEQFF
TRBV28,.,.,TRBJ2-2,TGTGCCAGCAGCATCGGACTATCCAAAGAGCTGTTTTTT,CASSIGLSKELFF
TRBV6-6,.,.,TRBJ1-4,TGTGCCAGCAGCCCCAGACCCCCAAGGGGCGAAAAACTGTTTTTT,CASSPRPPRGEKLFF
TRBV7-6,.,.,TRBJ1-1,TGTGCCAGCAGCCTTAGTCGAACAGGGAGCAGGAACACTGAAGCTTTCTTT,CASSLSRTGSRNTEAFF
TRBV9,.,.,TRBJ2-1,TGTGCCAGCAGCGTCTCGACTGTCTTCAATGAGCAGTTCTTC,CASSVSTVFNEQFF
TRBV30,.,.,TRBJ1-2,TGTGCCTGGAGAGGGAGTGATGGCTACACCTTC,CAWRGSDGYTF
TRBV27,.,.,TRBJ2-7,TGTGCCAGCAGTACCTCCTCGACAACCGCCTACGAGCAGTACTTC,CASSTSSTTAYEQYF
TRBV10-1,.,.,TRBJ1-2,TGCGCCAGCAGTCCAGAGTGGGGACCAGGGGAGGGCTACACCTTC,CASSPEWGPGEGYTF
TRBV19,.,.,TRBJ2-5,TGTGCCAGTAGGTCGGTATACCGCGGGAAACCTCCGGGGACCCAGTACTTC,CASRSVYRGKPPGTQYF
TRBV4-1,.,.,TRBJ2-7,TGCGCCAGCAGCCCCTATAACAGGGCCGTAGGCGAGCAGTACTTC,CASSPYNRAVGEQYF
TRBV11-2,TRBD1,once,TRBJ2-7,TGTGCCAGCAGCTTAGGGGGGACAGTCGAGCAGTACTTC,CASSLGGTVEQYF
TRBV19,TRBD1,.,TRBJ2-7,TGTGCCAGTAGTGCGGGACAGGGCCACTACGAGCAGTACTTC,CASSAGQGHYEQYF
TRBV7-2,TRBD1,.,TRBJ1-2,TGTGCCAGCAGCCCTCGACAGGGGTTCTATGGCTACACCTTC,CASSPRQGFYGYTF
TRBV5-6,TRBD1,.,TRBJ1-6,TGTGCCAGCAGCCAAGGGACAGATAATTCACCCCTCCACTTT,CASSQGTDNSPLHF
TRBV5-6,.,.,TRBJ2-3,TGTGCCAGCAGCTTGGTGGGGGGGGCGCGGGATACGCAGTATTTT,CASSLVGGARDTQYF
TRBV10-3,.,.,TRBJ1-2,TGTGCCATCAGTGAGTCGACACATGGCTACACCTTC,CAISESTHGYTF
TRBV11-2,.,.,TRBJ1-6,TGTGCCAGCAGCTTAGATCGCGGGGCACCCCTCCACTTT,CASSLDRGAPLHF
TRBV27,TRBD1,.,TRBJ2-5,TGTGCCAGCAGTAGCGGGGACAGGGGGCCGCTAGAGACCCAGTACTTC,CASSSGDRGPLETQYF
TRBV7-2,TRBD1,few,TRBJ2-5,TGTGCCAGCAGCTTATCAGGGGGAGAGACCCAGTACTTC,CASSLSGGETQYF
TRBV7-9,TRBD2,.,TRBJ2-1,TGTGCCAGCAGCTCAAGCGGGGGGAATGAGCAGTTCTTC,CASSSSGGNEQFF
TRBV5-1,TRBD2,.,TRBJ2-5,TGCGCCAGCAGCTTCCACGGACTAGCGGGGTGGAGAGAGACCCAGTACTTC,CASSFHGLAGWRETQYF